One and the same sample provided the 27 T cell receptor beta chains below, sequenced in a study of spatial heterogeneity in lung cancer. From the 5' RACE reads, TCRdb called clonotypes with MiXCR, one entry per CDR3 protein. The table includes 25,000 to 35,000 distinct CDR3 sequences, over 9.5% detected once. Specified time point: blood at routine non-recurrence follow-up after resection. This specimen was PBMCs, taken at follow-up. These TCRs come from a female donor with early-stage non-small cell lung cancer.

V gene TRBV6-5 combines with J gene TRBJ2-7, with TRBD1 as a possible D gene (5 bases). The CDR3 covers 17 residues. Trimming pared 2 bases from V and 2 bases from J, leaving 19 bases between. Germline CDR1 MNHEY, CDR2 SVGAGI. The CDR3 DNA is TGTGCCAGCAGTTACCTCAACGCAGGGAATAGAGCCTACGAGCAGTACTTC. It codes for CASSYLNAGNRAYEQYF.

This clonotype has only a few counts. The V gene is TRBV19, the J gene TRBJ2-3; 9 positions match TRBD2. CDR1 and CDR2 (germline): LNHDA, SQIVND (reference sequence). The CDR3 spans 14 residues. The J segment lost 4 bases and the V segment lost 5 bases, leaving 4 bases of the junction unmatched. CDR3 bases: TGTGCCAGTAGTCTAGCGGGGCCGTCAGATACGCAGTATTTT. Translation: CASSLAGPSDTQYF.

The sample holds a few counts of this clonotype. The J gene is TRBJ2-1, the V gene TRBV20-1, with TRBD2 matching over 10 bases. The CDR3 length is 17 residues. Germline V gene lookup returns CDR1 DFQATT and CDR2 SNEGSKA (reference sequence). The J segment lost 5 bases and the V segment lost 0 bases, leaving 10 bases of the junction unmatched. CDR3 residues: CSARDRGSGGSNNEQFF. DNA for the CDR3: TGCAGTGCTAGAGATCGGGGTAGCGGGGGGTCAAACAATGAGCAGTTCTTC.

This clonotype was seen at least ten times. V usage is TRBV29-1 and J usage is TRBJ1-1, with TRBD1 matching 7 bases. The germline CDR1 and CDR2 sequences are SQVTM and ANQGSEA. With V trimmed by 4 bases and J by 3 bases, 8 bases remained unmatched. The CDR3 extends over 14 amino acids. CDR3 sequence (DNA): TGCAGCGTTGTCGGAGGACAGGCCTACACTGAAGCTTTCTTT. Its translation: CSVVGGQAYTEAFF.

V is TRBV5-1 and J is TRBJ1-6; no definite D call. CDR3 length equals 17 residues. Germline values: CDR1 SGHRS, CDR2 YFSETQ. Trimming removed 0 bases at V and 6 bases at J, with 16 bases between. The CDR3 region is CASSLDPGSSLNSPLHF. CDR3 coding DNA: TGCGCCAGCAGCTTGGATCCCGGCTCCTCACTTAATTCACCCCTCCACTTT.

This clonotype was seen a handful of times. This chain links TRBV2 with TRBJ1-5; weak D call: TRBD1 (6 bases). V lost 8 bases and J 3 bases, leaving 14 bases between the germline ends. This CDR3 spans 14 amino acids. From germline, CDR1 is SNHLY and CDR2 FYNNEI. DNA of the CDR3: TGTGCCAGCGCCCTAGGGGGGCCCAATCAGCCCCAGCATTTT. This gives the protein CASALGGPNQPQHF.

In this sample, this clonotype turned up many times. This chain uses TRBV27 with TRBJ2-7; possibly TRBD2 for D (6 bases). Trimming stripped 5 bases from V and 4 bases from J, with 15 bases between. The CDR3 is 14 residues long. The germline CDR1 and CDR2 sequences are MNHEY and SMNVEV (reference sequence). CDR3 sequence (DNA): TGTGCCAGCAGTCCTTTGGGGGGATGTTACGAGCAGTACTTC. Its protein is CASSPLGGCYEQYF.

A remark on this clonotype: This may arise from a read error, as a much more abundant clone is one base away. The chain combines TRBV18 with TRBJ2-3; D gene unclear. There are 15 residues in the CDR3. The germline gives CDR1 KGHSH, CDR2 LQKENI. As DNA, the CDR3 is TGTGTCAGCTCACCCCCCCGGCCCGGAGCAGATACGCAGTATTTT. This codes for CVSSPPRPGADTQYF.

The gene calls are TRBV29-1 and TRBJ1-1; 7 bases map to TRBD1. Germline lookup yields CDR1 SQVTM and CDR2 ANQGSEA. Germline trimming cut 7 bases from V and 0 bases from J; bases unmatched to any gene: 8. The CDR3 is 14 amino acids. CDR3 sequence: CSGETGNLNTEAFF. The DNA of the CDR3 is TGCAGCGGAGAGACAGGGAATCTGAACACTGAAGCTTTCTTT.

This chain uses TRBV7-6 with TRBJ1-1; D uncertain. Germline values: CDR1 SGHVS, CDR2 FNYEAQ. V lost 5 bases and J lost 1, with 8 bases in between. This CDR3 is built from 13 residues. The CDR3 DNA reads TGTGCCAGCAGCCGGCGGGAGAACACTGAAGCTTTCTTT. It is translated as CASSRRENTEAFF.

The table lists this clonotype with many counts. CDR3 residues: CASSLGASSTDTQYF. The CDR3 DNA is TGTGCCAGCAGCTTAGGGGCTAGCAGCACAGATACGCAGTATTTT. The V call is TRBV7-6, the J call TRBJ2-3; D might be TRBD2 (5 bases). V was cut by 1 base and J by 0 bases, with 8 bases left in between. This CDR3 is 15 amino acids long. CDR1 is SGHVS and CDR2 is FNYEAQ in the germline V gene.

The sample holds many counts of this clonotype. The chain combines TRBV6-5 with TRBJ2-7; the D gene is possibly TRBD2 (5 bases). CDR3 length equals 14 residues. Germline CDR1 reads MNHEY; CDR2 reads SVGAGI. Trimming removed 5 bases at V and 0 bases at J, with 11 bases between. This CDR3 is CASSTLRDSYEQYF. For the CDR3, the DNA is TGTGCCAGCAGTACCCTTCGGGACTCCTACGAGCAGTACTTC.

A few counts support this clonotype. The genes are TRBV7-2 and TRBJ2-5, with 9 bases lining up with TRBD2. Per germline, CDR1 SGHTA and CDR2 FQGNSA. The CDR3 has 14 residues. J was trimmed by 10 bases and V by 5 bases; bases with no gene match: 11. CDR3 sequence: CASSQGRASGDQYF. CDR3 in DNA: TGTGCCAGCAGCCAAGGGCGGGCTAGCGGGGACCAGTACTTC. Full variable domain (rest looked up from reference TRBV7-2 and TRBJ2-5): GAGVSQSPSNKVTEKGKDVELRCDPISGHTALYWYRQSLGQGLEFLIYFQGNSAPDKSGLPSDRFSAERTGGSVSTLTIQRTQQEDSAVYLCASSQGRASGDQYFGPGTRLLVL.

This clonotype appeared many times. This chain joins TRBV7-2 and TRBJ2-7; D unresolved. The CDR3 runs to 15 residues. CDR1 and CDR2 from the germline V gene are SGHTA and FQGNSA. Deletions cut 0 bases from V and 4 bases from J, with 13 bases between. The DNA of the CDR3 is TGTGCCAGCAGCTTAGCGCATGGGCCACGGTACGAGCAGTACTTC. Encoded protein: CASSLAHGPRYEQYF. The full variable domain, completed using reference TRBV7-2 and TRBJ2-7, is GAGVSQSPSNKVTEKGKDVELRCDPISGHTALYWYRQSLGQGLEFLIYFQGNSAPDKSGLPSDRFSAERTGGSVSTLTIQRTQQEDSAVYLCASSLAHGPRYEQYFGPGTRLTVT.

This clonotype has a count of ten or more. CDR3 nucleotide sequence: TGTGCCAGCAGCCCTGACACTCCCGAGCAGTACTTC. This codes for CASSPDTPEQYF. V is TRBV28 and J is TRBJ2-7; D not resolved. This CDR3 comprises 12 residues. Trimming removed 6 bases at V and 6 bases at J, with 12 bases between. Germline V gene data show CDR1 as MDHEN and CDR2 as SYDVKM. Supplemented by reference TRBV28 and TRBJ2-7, the full variable domain reads DVKVTQSSRYLVKRTGEKVFLECVQDMDHENMFWYRQDPGLGLRLIYFSYDVKMKEKGDIPEGYSVSREKKERFSLILESASTNQTSMYLCASSPDTPEQYFGPGTRLTVT.

This clonotype was seen a few times. The V and J genes are TRBV28 and TRBJ2-7; 7 nucleotides match TRBD1. The germline gives CDR1 MDHEN, CDR2 SYDVKM. J gave up 0 bases and V 2 bases, and 1 base lay outside the gene matches. This CDR3 region has 14 residues. Here the CDR3 reads CASSLRQGSYEQYF. Here the CDR3 DNA reads TGTGCCAGCAGTTTACGACAGGGCTCCTACGAGCAGTACTTC. Based on the CDR3 plus reference TRBV28 and TRBJ2-7, the full variable domain is DVKVTQSSRYLVKRTGEKVFLECVQDMDHENMFWYRQDPGLGLRLIYFSYDVKMKEKGDIPEGYSVSREKKERFSLILESASTNQTSMYLCASSLRQGSYEQYFGPGTRLTVT.

This clonotype was detected only a few times. The gene calls are TRBV6-1 and TRBJ2-3, with TRBD2 matching over 9 bases. The germline V gene encodes CDR1 MNHNS and CDR2 SASEGT. The CDR3 has 17 amino acids. Trimming removed 5 bases from V and 2 bases from J; junction bases left unmatched: 11. CDR3 DNA sequence: TGTGCCAGCAGTAACCGTGGTAGCGGGGGCATCACAGATACGCAGTATTTT. It yields the protein CASSNRGSGGITDTQYF.

J is TRBJ2-3 and V is TRBV2, with TRBD2 matching over 11 bases. Germline V CDR1 and CDR2: SNHLY, FYNNEI. Germline trimming cut 4 bases from V and 2 bases from J; bases unmatched to any gene: 8. The CDR3 consists of 17 residues. Written as DNA, the CDR3 is TGTGCCAGCAGTGCCCGGACTAGCGGGCTCCACACAGATACGCAGTATTTT. As protein: CASSARTSGLHTDTQYF.

Ten or more counts support this clonotype. The rearrangement uses TRBV6-5 and TRBJ1-5, with TRBD1 as a possible D gene (5 bases). The CDR3 is 13 amino acids. Germline V gives CDR1 MNHEY, CDR2 SVGAGI. Trimming stripped 4 bases from V and 7 bases from J, with 11 bases between. The CDR3: CASSSRALQPQHF. CDR3 nucleotide sequence: TGTGCCAGCAGTTCCAGGGCATTGCAGCCCCAGCATTTT.

The chain couples TRBV28 to TRBJ1-4; D gene unclear. V lost 3 bases and J 8 bases, leaving 4 bases between the germline ends. CDR1 MDHEN and CDR2 SYDVKM come from the germline V gene. The CDR3 extends over 11 amino acids. CDR3 sequence: CASSFGEKLFF. CDR3 nucleotides: TGTGCCAGCAGTTTTGGAGAAAAACTGTTTTTT.

The sample holds many counts of this clonotype. V gene TRBV29-1 combines with J gene TRBJ1-1, with D possibly matching TRBD1 (5 bases). The CDR3 runs 13 residues. V was cut by 3 bases and J by 4 bases, with 12 bases left in between. Germline V gene sequence: CDR1 SQVTM, CDR2 ANQGSEA. The CDR3 region is CSVEGGIGTEAFF. DNA for the CDR3: TGCAGCGTTGAGGGGGGGATTGGCACTGAAGCTTTCTTT.

This clonotype was counted at least ten times. V gene TRBV6-4 combines with J gene TRBJ1-1; no firm D call. Germline V CDR1 and CDR2: MRHNA, SNTAGT. V gave up 3 bases and J gave up 10 bases, with 12 bases separating them. The CDR3 consists of 12 residues. The CDR3 loop reads CASSEADGRAFF. As DNA, the CDR3 is TGTGCCAGCAGTGAAGCGGACGGCAGAGCTTTCTTT.

This clonotype has just a few counts. The chain joins TRBV6-2 or TRBV6-3 to TRBJ2-3; D is perhaps TRBD1 (5 bases). Trimming removed 7 bases at V and 5 bases at J, with 16 bases between. The CDR3 length is 14 residues. CDR1 is MNHEY and CDR2 is SVGEGT in the germline V gene. The CDR3 region is CASKLGRVGDTQYF. The CDR3 bases are TGTGCCAGCAAACTCGGCAGGGTAGGAGATACGCAGTATTTT.

This clonotype has only a few counts. This chain joins TRBV2 and TRBJ2-1, with D possibly matching TRBD2 (5 bases). The length of the CDR3 is 16 residues. From germline, CDR1 is SNHLY and CDR2 FYNNEI. V was pared by 7 bases and J by 0 bases, with 16 bases between. As DNA, the CDR3 is TGTGCCAGCACCATCAAGGAGGCATTCTCCTACAATGAGCAGTTCTTC. This sequence encodes CASTIKEAFSYNEQFF.

Only a few counts were recorded for this clonotype. The chain recombines TRBV29-1 with TRBJ1-2; TRBD1 matches at 9 bases. The CDR3 loop spans 12 amino acids. Germline CDR1 SQVTM, CDR2 ANQGSEA. Germline trimming cut 6 bases from V and 6 bases from J; bases unmatched to any gene: 5. Here the CDR3 reads CSVETGGDGYTF. Written as DNA, the CDR3 is TGCAGCGTCGAAACAGGGGGCGATGGCTACACCTTC.

This clonotype is judged medium-sized. V gene TRBV20-1 combines with J gene TRBJ1-2; D remains unclear. V was cut by 3 bases and J by 0 bases, with 14 bases left in between. This CDR3 comprises 15 residues. Germline V gene lookup returns CDR1 DFQATT and CDR2 SNEGSKA (reference sequence). Here the CDR3 reads CSARVPRLANYGYTF. The DNA of the CDR3 is TGCAGTGCTAGGGTACCCCGGTTAGCTAACTATGGCTACACCTTC.

This clonotype has ten or more counts. CDR3 nucleotides: TGTGCCAGCAGCCAAGATTTCCGGGTTAGAAACACTGAAGCTTTCTTT. This gives the protein CASSQDFRVRNTEAFF. The chain joins TRBV3-1 to TRBJ1-1; D not certain. CDR3 length: 16 amino acids. Germline V gene lookup returns CDR1 LGHDT and CDR2 YNNKEL (reference sequence). With 0 bases removed from V and 2 bases from J, the gap between germline ends came to 13 bases.